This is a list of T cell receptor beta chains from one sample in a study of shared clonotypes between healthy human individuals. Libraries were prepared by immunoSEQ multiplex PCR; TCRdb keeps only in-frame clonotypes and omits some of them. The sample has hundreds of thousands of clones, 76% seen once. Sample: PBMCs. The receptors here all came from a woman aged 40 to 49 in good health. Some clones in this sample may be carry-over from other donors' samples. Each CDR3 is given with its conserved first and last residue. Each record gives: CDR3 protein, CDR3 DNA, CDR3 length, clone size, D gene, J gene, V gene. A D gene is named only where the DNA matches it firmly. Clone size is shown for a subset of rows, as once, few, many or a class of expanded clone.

CDR3aa: CASSLIGQGGTEAFF
CDR3nt: TGCGCCAGCAGCTTGATCGGACAGGGGGGCACTGAAGCTTTCTTT
len: 15
abundance: .
d_gene: TRBD1
j_gene: TRBJ1-1
v_gene: TRBV5-1

CDR3aa: CASRRSGGTYNEQFF
CDR3nt: TGTGCCAGCAGGCGTAGCGGGGGGACCTACAATGAGCAGTTCTTC
len: 15
abundance: .
d_gene: TRBD2
j_gene: TRBJ2-1
v_gene: TRBV4-2

CDR3aa: CASSLLSGAGGYTF
CDR3nt: TGTGCCAGCAGCTTACTGTCAGGGGCGGGTGGCTACACCTTC
len: 14
abundance: .
d_gene: .
j_gene: TRBJ1-2
v_gene: TRBV7-9

CDR3aa: CASSLGTGGRDTQYF
CDR3nt: TGTGCCAGCAGCCTCGGGACAGGGGGGAGAGATACGCAGTATTTT
len: 15
abundance: .
d_gene: TRBD1
j_gene: TRBJ2-3
v_gene: TRBV28

CDR3aa: CSVEARTVGYEQFF
CDR3nt: TGCAGCGTTGAAGCGAGGACTGTTGGCTATGAGCAGTTCTTC
len: 14
abundance: .
d_gene: .
j_gene: TRBJ2-1
v_gene: TRBV29-1

CDR3aa: CASSETVYEQYF
CDR3nt: TGTGCCAGCAGTGAAACCGTATACGAGCAGTACTTC
len: 12
abundance: .
d_gene: .
j_gene: TRBJ2-7
v_gene: TRBV2

CDR3aa: CASSFLNTEAFF
CDR3nt: TGTGCCAGCAGCTTTTTAAACACTGAAGCTTTCTTT
len: 12
abundance: many
d_gene: .
j_gene: TRBJ1-1
v_gene: TRBV7-8

CDR3aa: CASSAPSGARQFF
CDR3nt: TGTGCCAGCAGCGCCCCGTCGGGGGCGAGGCAGTTCTTC
len: 13
abundance: .
d_gene: .
j_gene: TRBJ2-1
v_gene: TRBV7-6

CDR3aa: CASSPSGRPKATNEKLFF
CDR3nt: TGTGCCAGCTCACCCTCCGGGAGGCCGAAGGCAACTAATGAAAAACTGTTTTTT
len: 18
abundance: .
d_gene: .
j_gene: TRBJ1-4
v_gene: TRBV18

CDR3aa: CASSTGTSTGNTIYF
CDR3nt: TGTGCCAGCTCCACAGGGACGTCCACTGGAAACACCATATATTTT
len: 15
abundance: once
d_gene: .
j_gene: TRBJ1-3
v_gene: TRBV28

CDR3aa: CSVEDQNSQFGDGYTF
CDR3nt: TGCAGCGTTGAAGATCAGAACAGCCAATTCGGGGATGGCTACACCTTC
len: 16
abundance: .
d_gene: .
j_gene: TRBJ1-2
v_gene: TRBV29-1

CDR3aa: CASSEVLAVYNEQFF
CDR3nt: TGTGCCAGCAGTGAAGTGTTAGCGGTTTACAATGAGCAGTTCTTC
len: 15
abundance: many
d_gene: .
j_gene: TRBJ2-1
v_gene: TRBV6-1

CDR3aa: CASTRQGNTGELFF
CDR3nt: TGTGCCAGCACGCGACAGGGGAACACCGGGGAGCTGTTTTTT
len: 14
abundance: .
d_gene: TRBD1
j_gene: TRBJ2-2
v_gene: TRBV5-5

CDR3aa: CAGTRGLGYGYTF
CDR3nt: TGTGCCGGGACTAGGGGACTTGGCTATGGCTACACCTTC
len: 13
abundance: few
d_gene: .
j_gene: TRBJ1-2
v_gene: TRBV30

CDR3aa: CASSSPGQGETQYF
CDR3nt: TGCGCCAGCAGCTCGCCCGGACAGGGGGAGACCCAGTACTTC
len: 14
abundance: .
d_gene: TRBD1
j_gene: TRBJ2-5
v_gene: TRBV5-1

CDR3aa: CASSPDRDFKNTEAFF
CDR3nt: TGTGCCAGCTCACCGGACCGGGACTTCAAGAACACTGAAGCTTTCTTT
len: 16
abundance: once
d_gene: .
j_gene: TRBJ1-1
v_gene: TRBV18

CDR3aa: CASSLLTGGSGYGYTF
CDR3nt: TGCGCCAGCAGCTTGCTTACAGGGGGATCGGGCTATGGCTACACCTTC
len: 16
abundance: .
d_gene: TRBD1
j_gene: TRBJ1-2
v_gene: TRBV5-1

CDR3aa: CASSGLAGTGELFF
CDR3nt: TGCGCCAGCAGTGGGCTAGCGGGCACCGGGGAGCTGTTTTTT
len: 14
abundance: .
d_gene: TRBD2
j_gene: TRBJ2-2
v_gene: TRBV10-1

CDR3aa: CASSVLQSHEAFF
CDR3nt: TGTGCCAGCAGCGTCTTACAGTCACATGAAGCTTTCTTT
len: 13
abundance: .
d_gene: .
j_gene: TRBJ1-1
v_gene: TRBV9

CDR3aa: CAWTAGFGEQYF
CDR3nt: TGTGCCTGGACGGCCGGGTTCGGTGAGCAGTACTTC
len: 12
abundance: .
d_gene: .
j_gene: TRBJ2-7
v_gene: TRBV30

CDR3aa: CASSIDREQPQHF
CDR3nt: TGTGCCAGTAGTATCGACAGGGAACAGCCCCAGCATTTT
len: 13
abundance: .
d_gene: TRBD1
j_gene: TRBJ1-5
v_gene: TRBV19

CDR3aa: CASSTHSTGELFF
CDR3nt: TGTGCCAGTAGTACCCATTCCACCGGGGAGCTGTTTTTT
len: 13
abundance: .
d_gene: .
j_gene: TRBJ2-2
v_gene: TRBV19

CDR3aa: CASSLSSIHEQYF
CDR3nt: TGTGCCAGCAGCCTCTCCTCCATCCACGAGCAGTACTTC
len: 13
abundance: medium-sized
d_gene: .
j_gene: TRBJ2-7
v_gene: TRBV5-4

CDR3aa: CASRNRDIGSPLHF
CDR3nt: TGTGCCAGCAGGAACCGGGACATCGGATCACCCCTCCACTTT
len: 14
abundance: few
d_gene: .
j_gene: TRBJ1-6
v_gene: TRBV2

CDR3aa: CASGGENIQYF
CDR3nt: TGTGCCAGCGGGGGCGAAAACATTCAGTACTTC
len: 11
abundance: .
d_gene: .
j_gene: TRBJ2-4
v_gene: TRBV27

CDR3aa: CASSVTGFGELFF
CDR3nt: TGTGCCAGCAGCGTCACAGGTTTCGGGGAGCTGTTTTTT
len: 13
abundance: .
d_gene: .
j_gene: TRBJ2-2
v_gene: TRBV7-9

CDR3aa: CASSGVAGADTQYF
CDR3nt: TGTGCCAGCAGTGGTGTAGCGGGAGCGGATACGCAGTATTTT
len: 14
abundance: many
d_gene: TRBD2
j_gene: TRBJ2-3
v_gene: TRBV6-1

CDR3aa: CAISESGALGGKLFF
CDR3nt: TGTGCCATCAGTGAGTCGGGGGCCCTGGGTGGAAAACTGTTTTTT
len: 15
abundance: .
d_gene: .
j_gene: TRBJ1-4
v_gene: TRBV10-3

CDR3aa: CASGLSDSAREQFF
CDR3nt: TGTGCTAGTGGTTTGTCAGACTCGGCGAGGGAGCAGTTCTTC
len: 14
abundance: .
d_gene: .
j_gene: TRBJ2-1
v_gene: TRBV12-5

CDR3aa: CASSWGGAETF
CDR3nt: TGTGCCAGCAGCTGGGGTGGCGCCGAGACCTTC
len: 11
abundance: .
d_gene: .
j_gene: TRBJ1-2
v_gene: TRBV7-9

CDR3aa: CASSPQGISYEQYF
CDR3nt: TGTGCCAGCAGTCCCCAGGGGATTAGCTACGAGCAGTACTTC
len: 14
abundance: .
d_gene: .
j_gene: TRBJ2-7
v_gene: TRBV27

CDR3aa: CASSESNEAFF
CDR3nt: TGTGCCAGCAGTGAGTCTAATGAAGCTTTCTTT
len: 11
abundance: .
d_gene: .
j_gene: TRBJ1-1
v_gene: TRBV6-1

CDR3aa: CASSLVGRGVNGYTF
CDR3nt: TGTGCCAGCAGCTTAGTGGGCAGGGGAGTCAATGGCTACACCTTC
len: 15
abundance: few
d_gene: .
j_gene: TRBJ1-2
v_gene: TRBV7-9

CDR3aa: CASSLETTTQKLFF
CDR3nt: TGTGCCAGCAGCTTAGAAACAACGACCCAAAAACTGTTTTTT
len: 14
abundance: .
d_gene: .
j_gene: TRBJ1-4
v_gene: TRBV7-8

CDR3aa: CASSRTGYNEQFF
CDR3nt: TGTGCCAGCAGTCGGACTGGCTACAATGAGCAGTTCTTC
len: 13
abundance: .
d_gene: .
j_gene: TRBJ2-1
v_gene: TRBV6-6

CDR3aa: CASSFEGLAGIGELFF
CDR3nt: TGTGCCAGCAGCTTTGAAGGACTAGCGGGAATTGGGGAGCTGTTTTTT
len: 16
abundance: .
d_gene: TRBD2
j_gene: TRBJ2-2
v_gene: TRBV7-8

CDR3aa: CASSFLGSQETQYF
CDR3nt: TGTGCCAGTAGTTTCCTCGGGAGCCAAGAGACCCAGTACTTC
len: 14
abundance: .
d_gene: .
j_gene: TRBJ2-5
v_gene: TRBV19

CDR3aa: CASSPPLAGIYEQYF
CDR3nt: TGTGCCAGCTCACCACCCCTAGCGGGTATCTACGAGCAGTACTTC
len: 15
abundance: once
d_gene: TRBD2
j_gene: TRBJ2-7
v_gene: TRBV18

CDR3aa: CASSLGLQGSYEQYF
CDR3nt: TGCGCCAGCAGTCTCGGGCTACAGGGCTCCTACGAGCAGTACTTC
len: 15
abundance: .
d_gene: .
j_gene: TRBJ2-7
v_gene: TRBV5-1

CDR3aa: CASSLYLTDQPQHF
CDR3nt: TGTGCCAGCAGCTTATACCTAACAGATCAGCCCCAGCATTTT
len: 14
abundance: .
d_gene: .
j_gene: TRBJ1-5
v_gene: TRBV7-2

CDR3aa: CAITAGSSTDTQYF
CDR3nt: TGTGCCATCACCGCGGGGTCTAGCACAGATACGCAGTATTTT
len: 14
abundance: .
d_gene: .
j_gene: TRBJ2-3
v_gene: TRBV10-3

CDR3aa: CASSTLAGGSYEQYF
CDR3nt: TGTGCCAGCAGCACCTTAGCGGGAGGATCCTACGAGCAGTACTTC
len: 15
abundance: once
d_gene: TRBD2
j_gene: TRBJ2-7
v_gene: TRBV6-5

CDR3aa: CASSRDSSYEQYF
CDR3nt: TGTGCCAGCAGTAGGGACAGCTCCTACGAGCAGTACTTC
len: 13
abundance: .
d_gene: TRBD1
j_gene: TRBJ2-7
v_gene: TRBV7-9

CDR3aa: CASSPGPSTDTQYF
CDR3nt: TGTGCCAGCTCACCGGGACCGAGCACAGATACGCAGTATTTT
len: 14
abundance: .
d_gene: .
j_gene: TRBJ2-3
v_gene: TRBV18

CDR3aa: CASSLRLAYEQYF
CDR3nt: TGTGCCAGCAGCTTGCGACTAGCTTACGAGCAGTACTTC
len: 13
abundance: .
d_gene: TRBD2
j_gene: TRBJ2-7
v_gene: TRBV11-2

CDR3aa: CASSSEGYWRGSEAGELFF
CDR3nt: TGTGCCAGCAGTTCAGAGGGTTACTGGCGGGGATCTGAGGCCGGGGAGCTGTTTTTT
len: 19
abundance: .
d_gene: .
j_gene: TRBJ2-2
v_gene: TRBV28

CDR3aa: CASSHQGLAEETQYF
CDR3nt: TGTGCCAGCAGCCATCAGGGACTAGCGGAAGAGACCCAGTACTTC
len: 15
abundance: .
d_gene: TRBD2
j_gene: TRBJ2-5
v_gene: TRBV7-3

CDR3aa: CASSLARWGESTDTQYF
CDR3nt: TGTGCCAGCAGTTTAGCCCGATGGGGTGAGAGCACAGATACGCAGTATTTT
len: 17
abundance: .
d_gene: .
j_gene: TRBJ2-3
v_gene: TRBV28

CDR3aa: CASSELAIGVETQYF
CDR3nt: TGTGCCAGCAGCGAACTAGCGATTGGGGTAGAGACCCAGTACTTC
len: 15
abundance: .
d_gene: TRBD2
j_gene: TRBJ2-5
v_gene: TRBV7-9

CDR3aa: CASPAGANYGYTF
CDR3nt: TGTGCCAGCCCCGCAGGGGCTAACTATGGCTACACCTTC
len: 13
abundance: .
d_gene: .
j_gene: TRBJ1-2
v_gene: TRBV18

CDR3aa: CASSLLTGAPDTQYF
CDR3nt: TGTGCCAGCAGCTTACTGACAGGGGCGCCAGATACGCAGTATTTT
len: 15
abundance: .
d_gene: TRBD1
j_gene: TRBJ2-3
v_gene: TRBV7-9

CDR3aa: CASSQGSLAASRGETQYF
CDR3nt: TGTGCCAGCAGCCAAGGGAGTTTGGCGGCTTCCCGCGGGGAGACCCAGTACTTC
len: 18
abundance: many
d_gene: .
j_gene: TRBJ2-5
v_gene: TRBV4-2

CDR3aa: CAWSGGLAGNSYNEQFF
CDR3nt: TGTGCCTGGAGTGGGGGACTAGCGGGAAACTCCTACAATGAGCAGTTCTTC
len: 17
abundance: few
d_gene: TRBD2
j_gene: TRBJ2-1
v_gene: TRBV30

CDR3aa: CASSLPDYYEQYF
CDR3nt: TGTGCCAGCAGCTTGCCGGACTACTACGAGCAGTACTTC
len: 13
abundance: few
d_gene: .
j_gene: TRBJ2-7
v_gene: TRBV5-6

CDR3aa: CASSLNTMNTEAFF
CDR3nt: TGCGCCAGCAGCTTGAATACCATGAACACTGAAGCTTTCTTT
len: 14
abundance: .
d_gene: .
j_gene: TRBJ1-1
v_gene: TRBV5-1

CDR3aa: CASSLKGANVLTF
CDR3nt: TGTGCCAGCAGCTTGAAAGGGGCCAACGTCCTGACTTTC
len: 13
abundance: .
d_gene: .
j_gene: TRBJ2-6
v_gene: TRBV5-4

CDR3aa: CASSPSAANTGELFF
CDR3nt: TGCGCCAGCAGCCCCAGTGCCGCGAACACCGGGGAGCTGTTTTTT
len: 15
abundance: .
d_gene: .
j_gene: TRBJ2-2
v_gene: TRBV5-1

CDR3aa: CASSFAGGGYGYTF
CDR3nt: TGTGCCAGTAGTTTCGCAGGGGGAGGCTATGGCTACACCTTC
len: 14
abundance: .
d_gene: TRBD1
j_gene: TRBJ1-2
v_gene: TRBV19

CDR3aa: CAWRTVRDTEAFF
CDR3nt: TGTGCCTGGAGGACTGTGAGGGACACTGAAGCTTTCTTT
len: 13
abundance: .
d_gene: .
j_gene: TRBJ1-1
v_gene: TRBV30